One T cell receptor beta chain is described in this entry. A much larger clone lies a single base off, so this may be a read error. Template material for amplifying TCR beta CDR3 regions consisted of RNA transcripts. An initial round of RT-PCR targeting the TCR CDR3 relied on the HTBI primer set. TCRdb reprocessed the multiplex PCR reads with MiXCR, giving one entry per CDR3 protein. The sample has roughly 380,000 distinct CDR3 sequences, 14% seen once. These data belong to a study of T cells in Graves' hyperthyroidism and ophthalmopathy. Study in general: Peripheral blood was drawn at first diagnosis, prior to all treatment.

Diagnosis of hyperthyroidism was new in patients aged 18 to 65, and its duration was under 2 months. The diagnostic basis comprised clinical symptoms, serum thyroxine and TRAb, thyroid ultrasound and orbital computed tomography. The CDR3 is made up of 14 amino acids. The sequence was collected from a woman aged 55-70 years with Graves' hyperthyroidism. Sequences were obtained from blood. The gene calls are TRBV12-3 or TRBV12-4 and TRBJ1-1, with TRBD1 matching over 7 bases. The DNA for the CDR3 is TGTGCCAGCAGGAGACAGGGAAAGGGCACTGAAGCTTCCTTT. This codes for CASRRQGKGTEASF.